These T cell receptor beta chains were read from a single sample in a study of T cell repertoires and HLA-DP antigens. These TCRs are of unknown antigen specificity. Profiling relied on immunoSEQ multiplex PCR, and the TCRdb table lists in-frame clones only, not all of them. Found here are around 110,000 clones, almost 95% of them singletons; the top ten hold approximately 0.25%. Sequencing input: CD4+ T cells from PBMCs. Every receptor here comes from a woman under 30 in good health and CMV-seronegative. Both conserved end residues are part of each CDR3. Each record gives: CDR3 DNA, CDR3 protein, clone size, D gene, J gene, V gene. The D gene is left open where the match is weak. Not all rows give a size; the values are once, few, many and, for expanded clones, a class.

CDR3 DNA: TGTGCCAGCAGCGTAGAAGGGGTGGTACCTAATGAAAAACTGTTTTTT
CDR3 protein: CASSVEGVVPNEKLFF
clone size: NA
D gene: NA
J gene: TRBJ1-4
V gene: TRBV9

CDR3 DNA: TGTGCCAGCAGCTGGGACCCCTCTCCTGAAGCTTTCTTT
CDR3 protein: CASSWDPSPEAFF
clone size: NA
D gene: NA
J gene: TRBJ1-1
V gene: TRBV13

CDR3 DNA: TGTGCCAGCGCGGCCGGGGGCCTGAACACTGAAGCTTTCTTT
CDR3 protein: CASAAGGLNTEAFF
clone size: NA
D gene: NA
J gene: TRBJ1-1
V gene: TRBV6-5

CDR3 DNA: TGCGCCAGCAGCCAAGTTGACAGAGACACCGGGGAGCTGTTTTTT
CDR3 protein: CASSQVDRDTGELFF
clone size: once
D gene: NA
J gene: TRBJ2-2
V gene: TRBV4-1

CDR3 DNA: TGTGCCAGCAGCCCAGAGCTGGAGACCCAGTACTTC
CDR3 protein: CASSPELETQYF
clone size: NA
D gene: NA
J gene: TRBJ2-5
V gene: TRBV9

CDR3 DNA: TGCGCCAGCAGCCAACCGGGCCAATCCTATGGCTACACCTTC
CDR3 protein: CASSQPGQSYGYTF
clone size: NA
D gene: NA
J gene: TRBJ1-2
V gene: TRBV4-1

CDR3 DNA: TGTGCCAGCCGGAGGTCGCCAAACACTGAAGCTTTCTTT
CDR3 protein: CASRRSPNTEAFF
clone size: NA
D gene: NA
J gene: TRBJ1-1
V gene: TRBV14

CDR3 DNA: TGTGCCAGCTCGGGAGGGCGTCAGCCCCAGCATTTT
CDR3 protein: CASSGGRQPQHF
clone size: NA
D gene: NA
J gene: TRBJ1-5
V gene: TRBV28

CDR3 DNA: TGTGCCAGCAGCTTGGGGACTAGTGTAGATACGCAGTATTTT
CDR3 protein: CASSLGTSVDTQYF
clone size: NA
D gene: TRBD2
J gene: TRBJ2-3
V gene: TRBV7-3

CDR3 DNA: TGCGCCAGCAGCTTGGCCGAATCCAACTATGGCTACACCTTC
CDR3 protein: CASSLAESNYGYTF
clone size: NA
D gene: NA
J gene: TRBJ1-2
V gene: TRBV5-1

CDR3 DNA: TGTGCCAGCAGCTTATCCGGGAACCCACCTGTCACCTTC
CDR3 protein: CASSLSGNPPVTF
clone size: NA
D gene: NA
J gene: TRBJ1-2
V gene: TRBV11-2

CDR3 DNA: TGTGCCAGCAGTGTAGAGAGTATTGGCAATCAGCCCCAGCATTTT
CDR3 protein: CASSVESIGNQPQHF
clone size: NA
D gene: NA
J gene: TRBJ1-5
V gene: TRBV2

CDR3 DNA: TGCGCCAGCAGCTTGGCCCACGACACCGGGGAGCTGTTTTTT
CDR3 protein: CASSLAHDTGELFF
clone size: NA
D gene: NA
J gene: TRBJ2-2
V gene: TRBV5-1

CDR3 DNA: TGTGCCAGCTCACCAGGGACGACAGGGAGGGGATATGGCTACACCTTC
CDR3 protein: CASSPGTTGRGYGYTF
clone size: NA
D gene: TRBD1
J gene: TRBJ1-2
V gene: TRBV18

CDR3 DNA: TGTGCCAGCAGCCAAACACAAAACACCGGGGAGCTGTTTTTT
CDR3 protein: CASSQTQNTGELFF
clone size: NA
D gene: NA
J gene: TRBJ2-2
V gene: TRBV4-2

CDR3 DNA: TGCGCCAGCAGCCAAACCTCAGGGCTGGCTGAAGCTTTCTTT
CDR3 protein: CASSQTSGLAEAFF
clone size: NA
D gene: NA
J gene: TRBJ1-1
V gene: TRBV4-1

CDR3 DNA: TGTGCCAGCAGCGCCGGGACAGGGGCCATATTCCTTTCACCCCTCCACTTT
CDR3 protein: CASSAGTGAIFLSPLHF
clone size: NA
D gene: TRBD1
J gene: TRBJ1-6
V gene: TRBV9

CDR3 DNA: TGTGCCAGTAACCCGATAGGACAGGGTGACACAGATACGCAGTATTTT
CDR3 protein: CASNPIGQGDTDTQYF
clone size: NA
D gene: TRBD1
J gene: TRBJ2-3
V gene: TRBV19

CDR3 DNA: TGTGCCAGCTCACCAACAGGGGGTTTAAACTATGGCTACACCTTC
CDR3 protein: CASSPTGGLNYGYTF
clone size: NA
D gene: TRBD1
J gene: TRBJ1-2
V gene: TRBV18

CDR3 DNA: TGTGCCAGCAGCGTAGATTTAGCGGGTGCGTACAATGAGCAGTTCTTC
CDR3 protein: CASSVDLAGAYNEQFF
clone size: once
D gene: TRBD2
J gene: TRBJ2-1
V gene: TRBV9

CDR3 DNA: TGCGCCAGCAGCCCCTTTCCGGGGGCGCATCCCCTATTGACAGATACGCAGTATTTT
CDR3 protein: CASSPFPGAHPLLTDTQYF
clone size: once
D gene: NA
J gene: TRBJ2-3
V gene: TRBV5-1

CDR3 DNA: TGTGCCAGCAGCCTGGGTTCCGGGAGGGCTTCGGACATTCAGTACTTC
CDR3 protein: CASSLGSGRASDIQYF
clone size: NA
D gene: TRBD2
J gene: TRBJ2-4
V gene: TRBV27

CDR3 DNA: TGTGCCAGCAGTTTGATAGTGGATCAGATTCAGTACTTC
CDR3 protein: CASSLIVDQIQYF
clone size: NA
D gene: NA
J gene: TRBJ2-4
V gene: TRBV28

CDR3 DNA: TGTGCCAGCAGCCGGGGGGCGGAGACCCAGTACTTC
CDR3 protein: CASSRGAETQYF
clone size: NA
D gene: NA
J gene: TRBJ2-5
V gene: TRBV11-2

CDR3 DNA: TGTGCCAGCAGTTACGACAGGAGGGGCGGCTACACCTTC
CDR3 protein: CASSYDRRGGYTF
clone size: NA
D gene: NA
J gene: TRBJ1-2
V gene: TRBV6-5

CDR3 DNA: TGTGCCAGCAGCTTGTTAGGGCAAGAGACCCAGTACTTC
CDR3 protein: CASSLLGQETQYF
clone size: NA
D gene: NA
J gene: TRBJ2-5
V gene: TRBV5-6

CDR3 DNA: TGCGCCAGCAGCCCGGGACAGACGAATCAGCCCCAGCATTTT
CDR3 protein: CASSPGQTNQPQHF
clone size: NA
D gene: TRBD1
J gene: TRBJ1-5
V gene: TRBV5-1

CDR3 DNA: TGTGCCAGCTCACCTTATCCTTTGGGGGCTACTGGAAACACCATATATTTT
CDR3 protein: CASSPYPLGATGNTIYF
clone size: NA
D gene: NA
J gene: TRBJ1-3
V gene: TRBV18

CDR3 DNA: TGTGCCAGCAGGGCGACAGGGGTCGATAGCTACACCTTC
CDR3 protein: CASRATGVDSYTF
clone size: NA
D gene: TRBD1
J gene: TRBJ1-2
V gene: TRBV6-1

CDR3 DNA: TGTGCCAGCAGCCCCGGGACAGGGAGCTCTGGAAACACCATATATTTT
CDR3 protein: CASSPGTGSSGNTIYF
clone size: NA
D gene: TRBD1
J gene: TRBJ1-3
V gene: TRBV7-8

CDR3 DNA: TGTGCCAGCAGCCAAGATGCACAGTATAATTCACCCCTCCACTTT
CDR3 protein: CASSQDAQYNSPLHF
clone size: few
D gene: NA
J gene: TRBJ1-6
V gene: TRBV4-2

CDR3 DNA: TGTGCCAGCAGCTTGGATTCGGGTTTCTACACTGAAGCTTTCTTT
CDR3 protein: CASSLDSGFYTEAFF
clone size: NA
D gene: NA
J gene: TRBJ1-1
V gene: TRBV5-6

CDR3 DNA: TGTGCCAGCAGTTACGGGCAGGGAGGCGGCTACACCTTC
CDR3 protein: CASSYGQGGGYTF
clone size: NA
D gene: NA
J gene: TRBJ1-2
V gene: TRBV6-6

CDR3 DNA: TGTGCCAGCAGTTCCTCCTACAGGGTCTTTAATTCGCCCCTCCACTTT
CDR3 protein: CASSSSYRVFNSPLHF
clone size: NA
D gene: NA
J gene: TRBJ1-6
V gene: TRBV6-5

CDR3 DNA: TGTGCCAGCAGTGAAGCGGAGGGACAGGGTTACACCGGGGAGCTGTTTTTT
CDR3 protein: CASSEAEGQGYTGELFF
clone size: NA
D gene: TRBD1
J gene: TRBJ2-2
V gene: TRBV6-1

CDR3 DNA: TGTGCCAGCAGTTTCATCGGGGGCCACTACAATGAGCAGTTCTTC
CDR3 protein: CASSFIGGHYNEQFF
clone size: few
D gene: NA
J gene: TRBJ2-1
V gene: TRBV28

CDR3 DNA: TGTGCCAGCAGCCAGGACAGTTGGTATTCACCCCTCCACTTT
CDR3 protein: CASSQDSWYSPLHF
clone size: few
D gene: NA
J gene: TRBJ1-6
V gene: TRBV5-4

CDR3 DNA: TGTGCCAGCAGCCCCGAAATAGGTTATACTAATGAAAAACTGTTTTTT
CDR3 protein: CASSPEIGYTNEKLFF
clone size: NA
D gene: NA
J gene: TRBJ1-4
V gene: TRBV7-9

CDR3 DNA: TGTGCCAGCCAAAGGGGGGTGATAATATATGAGCAGTTCTTC
CDR3 protein: CASQRGVIIYEQFF
clone size: NA
D gene: NA
J gene: TRBJ2-1
V gene: TRBV5-6

CDR3 DNA: TGTGCCAGCAGTCCTCCCGGACAGGGAAACTATGGCTACACCTTC
CDR3 protein: CASSPPGQGNYGYTF
clone size: NA
D gene: TRBD1
J gene: TRBJ1-2
V gene: TRBV27

CDR3 DNA: TGTGCCAGCAGACCCAACAGGGGAGAGACCCAGTACTTC
CDR3 protein: CASRPNRGETQYF
clone size: once
D gene: TRBD1
J gene: TRBJ2-5
V gene: TRBV5-6

CDR3 DNA: TGCGCCAGCAGTAAACAGCGGGAAGGGGGACAAGATACGCAGTATTTT
CDR3 protein: CASSKQREGGQDTQYF
clone size: once
D gene: NA
J gene: TRBJ2-3
V gene: TRBV4-1

CDR3 DNA: TGCGCCAGCAGCGGACCCGGGGGCAGCAAAGACTCCTACGAGCAGTACTTC
CDR3 protein: CASSGPGGSKDSYEQYF
clone size: NA
D gene: NA
J gene: TRBJ2-7
V gene: TRBV5-1

CDR3 DNA: TGTGCCAGCAGCTTAAGGGGCAATCAGCCCCAGCATTTT
CDR3 protein: CASSLRGNQPQHF
clone size: NA
D gene: NA
J gene: TRBJ1-5
V gene: TRBV7-2

CDR3 DNA: TGTGCCAGCTCACCTGGACAGCGCAGCACAGATACGCAGTATTTT
CDR3 protein: CASSPGQRSTDTQYF
clone size: NA
D gene: NA
J gene: TRBJ2-3
V gene: TRBV18

CDR3 DNA: TGTGCCAGCAGCTTAGGGGGGGTCCCTGGAAACACCATATATTTT
CDR3 protein: CASSLGGVPGNTIYF
clone size: NA
D gene: NA
J gene: TRBJ1-3
V gene: TRBV7-2

CDR3 DNA: TGTGCCAGCAGCTTGAACAGGGTCTATGAAGAGACCCAGTACTTC
CDR3 protein: CASSLNRVYEETQYF
clone size: NA
D gene: NA
J gene: TRBJ2-5
V gene: TRBV5-6

CDR3 DNA: TGTGCCATCAGCGGAGGACGGCCGATATCTGGGGCCAACGTCCTGACTTTC
CDR3 protein: CAISGGRPISGANVLTF
clone size: once
D gene: NA
J gene: TRBJ2-6
V gene: TRBV10-3

CDR3 DNA: TGTGCCAGCAACCCGGCGGGGGGGGGTCAGTCACCCCTCCACTTT
CDR3 protein: CASNPAGGGQSPLHF
clone size: NA
D gene: NA
J gene: TRBJ1-6
V gene: TRBV6-1

CDR3 DNA: TGTGCCAGCAAGGAGAGCTCCTATAATTCACCCCTCCACTTT
CDR3 protein: CASKESSYNSPLHF
clone size: NA
D gene: NA
J gene: TRBJ1-6
V gene: TRBV2

CDR3 DNA: TGTGCCAGCAAGAAAACCGGGACTCCCACCTTCAATGAGCAGTTCTTC
CDR3 protein: CASKKTGTPTFNEQFF
clone size: NA
D gene: NA
J gene: TRBJ2-1
V gene: TRBV27

CDR3 DNA: TGTGCCAGCAGCTGGGGACAGGGATTATCCTACGAGCAGTACTTC
CDR3 protein: CASSWGQGLSYEQYF
clone size: NA
D gene: TRBD1
J gene: TRBJ2-7
V gene: TRBV7-9

CDR3 DNA: TGTGCCAGCAGCCGGATCCGGGACAGGGTGCCCGGGGAGCTGTTTTTT
CDR3 protein: CASSRIRDRVPGELFF
clone size: NA
D gene: TRBD1
J gene: TRBJ2-2
V gene: TRBV7-8

CDR3 DNA: TGTGCCAGTAGTATAGAGGACAGGGCATTTGCTGAAGCTTTCTTT
CDR3 protein: CASSIEDRAFAEAFF
clone size: NA
D gene: TRBD1
J gene: TRBJ1-1
V gene: TRBV19

CDR3 DNA: TGCGCCAGCAGCTTGGGAACTCAAGAGACCCAGTACTTC
CDR3 protein: CASSLGTQETQYF
clone size: NA
D gene: NA
J gene: TRBJ2-5
V gene: TRBV5-1